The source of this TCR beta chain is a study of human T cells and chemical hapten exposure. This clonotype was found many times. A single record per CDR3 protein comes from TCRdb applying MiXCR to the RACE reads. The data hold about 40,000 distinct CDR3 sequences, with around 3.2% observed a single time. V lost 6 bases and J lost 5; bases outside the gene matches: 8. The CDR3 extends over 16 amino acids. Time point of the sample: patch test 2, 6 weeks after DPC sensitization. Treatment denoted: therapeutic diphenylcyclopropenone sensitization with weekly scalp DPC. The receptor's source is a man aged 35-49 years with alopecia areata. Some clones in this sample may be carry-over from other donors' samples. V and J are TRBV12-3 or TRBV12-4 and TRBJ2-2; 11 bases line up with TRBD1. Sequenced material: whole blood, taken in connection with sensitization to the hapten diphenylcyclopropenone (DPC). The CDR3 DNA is TGTGCCAGCAGACAAGGGACAGGGGGACGGACCGGGGAGCTGTTTTTT. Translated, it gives CASRQGTGGRTGELFF.